This record concerns one TCR beta chain sequence. In germline, CDR1 is MNHEY, CDR2 SMNVEV (reference sequence). The CDR3 is 14 amino acids. Trimming pared 3 bases from V and 6 bases from J, leaving 14 bases between. The source of the sample is a study of blood T cell repertoires in COVID-19. Study at large: Samples of COVID-19 (acute and convalescent) were obtained from the United States, Italy and Spain. T cells, B-cell-depleted T cells, or PBMCs provided the cDNA or gDNA that served as material.

Authors' data handling: Amplification of reference gene primers provided the estimated nucleated cell counts. Data came from immunoSEQ multiplex PCR; TCRdb stores just in-frame clones and leaves some out. From that table come the V and J calls and clone size; the DNA was used to work out D and trimming. The sample lists 220,000 or so clones, around three quarters occurring once. The chain is built from TRBV27 and TRBJ1-2; D may be TRBD1 (5 bases). Sequencing was done on a sample of peripheral blood. The clonotype was recovered from a woman aged 70-85 years with acute or convalescent COVID-19. The CDR3 loop is CASSLQGSRHGYTF. Written as DNA, the CDR3 is TGTGCCAGCAGTTTGCAGGGAAGTCGACATGGCTACACCTTC.